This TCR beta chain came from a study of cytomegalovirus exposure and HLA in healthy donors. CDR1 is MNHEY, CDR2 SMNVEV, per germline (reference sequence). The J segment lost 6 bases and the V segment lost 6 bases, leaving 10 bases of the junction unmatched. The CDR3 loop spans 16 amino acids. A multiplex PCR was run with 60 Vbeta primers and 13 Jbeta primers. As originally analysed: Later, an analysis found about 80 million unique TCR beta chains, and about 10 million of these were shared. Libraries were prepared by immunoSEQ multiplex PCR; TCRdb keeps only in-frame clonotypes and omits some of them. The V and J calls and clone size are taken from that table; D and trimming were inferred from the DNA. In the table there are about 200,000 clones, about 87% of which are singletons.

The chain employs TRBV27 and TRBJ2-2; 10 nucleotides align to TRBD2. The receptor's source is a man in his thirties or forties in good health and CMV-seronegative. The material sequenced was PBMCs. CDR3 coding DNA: TGTGCCAGCAGCCGTGGAGCGGGAGGGCCCTCCGGGGAGCTGTTTTTT. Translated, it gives CASSRGAGGPSGELFF.